What follows are 5 T cell receptor beta chains derived from one specimen sequenced in a study of T cell responses to AZD1222 COVID-19 vaccine. Clones were sequenced by immunoSEQ multiplex PCR, and TCRdb holds only the in-frame ones, with some missing. The profile shows around 130,000 clones, 92% of them singletons. The sequencing used peripheral blood, collected 28 days after the second AZD1222 dose. Source of these receptors: an adult who received the AZD1222 COVID-19 vaccine.

This sequence joins TRBV7-2 and TRBJ2-2; D not certain. The CDR3 covers 13 residues. CDR1 is SGHTA and CDR2 is FQGNSA in the germline V gene. With 9 bases removed from V and 5 bases from J, the gap between germline ends came to 13 bases. The chain's CDR3 is CARPIPLTGELFF. For the CDR3, the DNA is TGTGCCAGGCCGATCCCTTTGACCGGGGAGCTGTTTTTT.

The chain has TRBV5-1 and TRBJ1-1, with 9 bases fitting TRBD1. Per germline, CDR1 SGHRS and CDR2 YFSETQ. The J segment lost 7 bases and the V segment lost 0 bases, leaving 4 bases of the junction unmatched. The CDR3 consists of 14 residues. The CDR3 bases are TGCGCCAGCAGCTTGGACAGGGGGCGAAATGAAGCTTTCTTT. This sequence encodes CASSLDRGRNEAFF.

The rearrangement links TRBV6-5 to TRBJ1-5; weak D call: TRBD1 (5 bases). This CDR3 spans 15 amino acids. CDR1 and CDR2 (germline): MNHEY, SVGAGI. The V end was cut by 5 bases, the J end by 3 bases, with 14 bases between. CDR3 loop: CASSRTGRANQPQHF. For the CDR3, the DNA is TGTGCCAGCAGTCGAACAGGAAGGGCCAATCAGCCCCAGCATTTT.

The chain links TRBV6-6 to TRBJ1-5; unclear D gene. The germline V gene has CDR1 MNHNY and CDR2 SVGAGI (reference sequence). This CDR3 contains 12 residues. Trimming removed 7 bases from V and 9 bases from J, with 13 bases in between. Here the CDR3 DNA reads TGTGCCAGCACTCTACCTGGGATGCCCCAGCATTTT. It yields the protein CASTLPGMPQHF.

The J gene is TRBJ2-1, the V gene TRBV11-3, with 9 bases that match TRBD1. The germline gives CDR1 SGHNT, CDR2 YENEEA. The CDR3 totals 15 residues. Trimming at V came to 5 bases and at J to 5 bases, leaving 7 bases not matched to a gene. CDR3: CASSQNRGQDNEQFF. CDR3 nucleotides: TGTGCCAGCAGCCAAAACAGGGGGCAGGACAATGAGCAGTTCTTC.